These 17 T cell receptor beta chains were sequenced from one sample in a study of T cell responses to AZD1222 COVID-19 vaccine. Repertoires were generated with immunoSEQ multiplex PCR, while TCRdb's copy carries only in-frame clones and drops some. The sample holds around 120,000 clones, about 79% seen once. Sequenced here: peripheral blood, sampled 28 days after the second AZD1222 dose. The receptors derive from an adult who received the AZD1222 COVID-19 vaccine.

V usage is TRBV9 and J usage is TRBJ1-5; possible D gene TRBD1, 5 bases. This CDR3 is built from 16 residues. From germline, CDR1 is SGDLS and CDR2 YYNGEE. Trimming took off 0 bases at V and 11 bases at J, with 21 bases between the two ends. For the CDR3, the DNA is TGTGCCAGCAGCGTAGTCTCCGACAGAACGACATCGGCCCAGCATTTT. Its translation: CASSVVSDRTTSAQHF.

There are a few counts of this clone. This sequence joins TRBV18 and TRBJ2-7, with a weak D call TRBD1 (6 bases). V gave up 4 bases and J gave up 2 bases, with 12 bases separating them. Germline V gene lookup returns CDR1 KGHSH and CDR2 LQKENI. CDR3 length: 14 amino acids. The CDR3 nucleotides are TGTGCCAGCTCACGGACAGAAAGAACCTACGAGCAGTACTTC. Encoded protein: CASSRTERTYEQYF.

The CDR3 protein is CASSLDQGRSEKLFF. CDR3 DNA sequence: TGTGCCAGCAGCTTAGATCAGGGGCGGAGTGAAAAACTGTTTTTT. The genes are TRBV11-2 and TRBJ1-4; tentatively, D is TRBD1 (6 bases). With 0 bases removed from V and 7 bases from J, the gap between germline ends came to 12 bases. Germline assignment: CDR1 SGHAT and CDR2 FQNNGV. The CDR3 sequence is 15 residues long. The complete variable domain, with remaining parts taken from reference TRBV11-2 and TRBJ1-4, reads EAGVAQSPRYKIIEKRQSVAFWCNPISGHATLYWYQQILGQGPKLLIQFQNNGVVDDSQLPKDRFSAERLKGVDSTLKIQPAKLEDSAVYLCASSLDQGRSEKLFFGSGTQLSVL.

The chain uses TRBV3-1 (or the pseudogene TRBV3-2) and TRBJ2-4, with TRBD2 identical over 8 bases. V was clipped by 0 bases and J by 0 bases; unmatched bases: 16. CDR3 size: 21 residues. The germline V gene encodes CDR1 LGHDT and CDR2 YNNKEL (reference sequence). CDR3 DNA sequence: TGTGCCAGCAGCCAAGACGCCCCGGTCGCGGGGGGATCTCTAGCCAAAAACATTCAGTACTTC. Its translation: CASSQDAPVAGGSLAKNIQYF.

The chain has TRBV10-1 and TRBJ2-3; the D gene is possibly TRBD1 (5 bases). Trimming cost V 5 bases and J 0 bases, with 27 bases left between them. The germline CDR1 and CDR2 sequences are WNHNN and SYGVQD (reference sequence). CDR3 size: 20 residues. CDR3: CASSWNECPPHRCSTDTQYF. In nucleotides, the CDR3 is TGCGCCAGCAGTTGGAACGAATGTCCCCCGCACAGGTGCAGCACAGATACGCAGTATTTT.

The genes are TRBV5-1 and TRBJ1-1; the D is unclear. CDR1 and CDR2 from the germline V gene are SGHRS and YFSETQ. The CDR3 runs 15 residues. V was shortened by 0 bases and J by 1 base, with 10 bases between the two germline ends. CDR3 sequence: CASSLGRSQNTEAFF. CDR3 coding DNA: TGCGCCAGCAGCTTGGGAAGGTCGCAGAACACTGAAGCTTTCTTT.

The chain employs TRBV10-2 and TRBJ1-1, with 9 bases that match TRBD1. The CDR3 is made up of 15 amino acids. Germline CDR1 reads WSHSY; CDR2 reads SAAADI. Losses at the gene ends were 4 bases for V and 4 bases for J; bases not matched to a gene: 7. The CDR3 loop reads CASSARDRAFTEAFF. CDR3 bases: TGCGCCAGCAGTGCCCGGGACAGGGCATTCACTGAAGCTTTCTTT.

V gene TRBV2 combines with J gene TRBJ2-7; tentative D call: TRBD1 (7 bases). The germline V gene encodes CDR1 SNHLY and CDR2 FYNNEI. The CDR3 spans 13 residues. The ends were cut back, 4 bases at V and 4 bases at J, with 11 bases in the middle. The CDR3 DNA is TGTGCCAGCAGTGGACAGGGAGGTTACGAGCAGTACTTC. This encodes CASSGQGGYEQYF.

The chain recombines TRBV4-1 with TRBJ2-7; D unclear. Trimming left V 4 bases short and J 3 bases short, with 16 bases between. The CDR3 extends over 15 amino acids. The germline V gene has CDR1 MGHRA and CDR2 YSYEKL. CDR3 sequence (DNA): TGCGCCAGCAGCCTAGAGACGACCGGCGGCTACGAGCAGTACTTC. Translation gives CASSLETTGGYEQYF.

The chain links TRBV5-5 to TRBJ1-1; perhaps TRBD1 as D (5 bases). CDR3 length equals 14 residues. V was cut by 4 bases and J by 4 bases, with 14 bases left in between. CDR1 and CDR2 (germline): SGHKS, YYEKEE (reference sequence). The CDR3 sequence is CASSPSRAGTEAFF. The CDR3 coding sequence is TGTGCCAGCAGCCCCAGCAGGGCCGGCACTGAAGCTTTCTTT. The full variable domain, with the rest looked up from reference TRBV5-5 and TRBJ1-1, is DAGVTQSPTHLIKTRGQQVTLRCSPISGHKSVSWYQQVLGQGPQFIFQYYEKEERGRGNFPDRFSARQFPNYSSELNVNALLLGDSALYLCASSPSRAGTEAFFGQGTRLTVV.

This clone has a handful of counts. The genes are TRBV27 and TRBJ2-3; 11 bases fit TRBD2. The CDR3 runs to 16 residues. CDR1 is MNHEY, CDR2 SMNVEV, per germline (reference sequence). With 6 bases clipped from V and 3 bases from J, the junction kept 8 bases outside the gene matches. Here the CDR3 DNA reads TGTGCCAGCAGCAATTCGCTAGCGGGGGGAACAGATACGCAGTATTTT. Translating gives CASSNSLAGGTDTQYF.

The chain has TRBV28 and TRBJ1-3; D not resolved. Germline V gene sequence: CDR1 MDHEN, CDR2 SYDVKM. There are 15 residues in the CDR3. Trimming removed 5 bases from V and 0 bases from J, with 11 bases in between. The CDR3 protein is CASSLPGSSGNTIYF. Written as DNA, the CDR3 is TGTGCCAGCAGTCTCCCCGGTAGCTCTGGAAACACCATATATTTT.

This clone has only one observation. The same CDR3 also results from other DNA sequences found in this sample. This sequence joins TRBV7-9 and TRBJ1-4; D remains unclear. Trimming took 7 bases from V and 11 from J, leaving 17 bases between them. CDR3 size: 13 residues. In germline, CDR1 is SEHNR, CDR2 FQNEAQ (reference sequence). Written as DNA, the CDR3 is TGTGCCAGCACCCCCGCTGGCGTACTTAAACTGTTTTTT. This codes for CASTPAGVLKLFF.

The chain employs TRBV5-6 and TRBJ2-7, with D possibly TRBD1 on 5 matching bases. Per the germline V gene, CDR1 is SGHDT and CDR2 is YYEEEE. V was clipped by 1 base and J by 3 bases, with 26 bases between them. The CDR3 length is 19 residues. In DNA form, the CDR3 reads TGTGCCAGCAGCTTGCGTTCGACAGCGCTCCTTGGGTCTATCTACGAGCAGTACTTC. Amino acid sequence: CASSLRSTALLGSIYEQYF. The entire variable domain, with the rest obtained from reference TRBV5-6 and TRBJ2-7, is as follows: DAGVTQSPTHLIKTRGQQVTLRCSPKSGHDTVSWYQQALGQGPQFIFQYYEEEERQRGNFPDRFSGHQFPNYSSELNVNALLLGDSALYLCASSLRSTALLGSIYEQYFGPGTRLTVT.

This clone showed up just once. The V and J genes are TRBV23-1 and TRBJ2-4; tentatively, D is TRBD1 (6 bases). TRBV23-1 is reported as an ORF; its role is uncertain. V lost 11 bases and J 2 bases, leaving 25 bases between the germline ends. This CDR3 is built from 17 residues. DNA of the CDR3: TGCGCCCCGAGCCCGGTCCCCCCAACAGGGACCAAAAACATTCAGTACTTC. Translated, it gives CAPSPVPPTGTKNIQYF.

The chain recombines TRBV18 with TRBJ1-5; D remains ambiguous. The germline V gene has CDR1 KGHSH and CDR2 LQKENI. V was clipped by 2 bases and J by 0 bases, with 14 bases between them. The CDR3 is 17 amino acids. The CDR3 DNA reads TGTGCCAGCTCACCATTAGAGGGAGGGAATAGCAATCAGCCCCAGCATTTT. Amino acid sequence: CASSPLEGGNSNQPQHF. The full variable domain, in which reference TRBV18 and TRBJ1-5 provide the parts outside the CDR3, is NAGVMQNPRHLVRRRGQEARLRCSPMKGHSHVYWYRQLPEEGLKFMVYLQKENIIDESGMPKERFSAEFPKEGPSILRIQQVVRGDSAAYFCASSPLEGGNSNQPQHFGDGTRLSIL.

The chain has TRBV12-5 and TRBJ1-2; 10 positions agree with TRBD1. V lost 1 base and J lost 5; bases outside the gene matches: 7. The CDR3 length is 16 residues. Per the germline V gene, CDR1 is LGHNT and CDR2 is FRNRAP. This chain's CDR3 is CASGLGAGTGVYGYTF. DNA of the CDR3: TGTGCTAGTGGTTTGGGGGCCGGGACAGGGGTGTATGGCTACACCTTC.